This TCR beta chain came from a study of T cells after yellow fever vaccination. Study findings and constraints: Among all clonotypes, a small share was observed in both CD4 and CD8 compartments.

In TCRdb, the 5' RACE reads were re-called with MiXCR into one record per CDR3 protein. Here the sample spans a few hundred thousand distinct CDR3 sequences, 11% being singletons. This clonotype was seen ten or more times. Antigen specificity is unknown. V was cut by 5 bases and J by 0 bases, with 15 bases left in between. Germline V gives CDR1 SGHKS, CDR2 YYEKEE (reference sequence). This CDR3 has 17 residues. Sequenced material: PBMCs, taken on the day of the first yellow fever vaccination. The V and J genes are TRBV5-5 and TRBJ2-6, with no clear D. The receptor was derived from a man in his late teens or twenties who received the YFV17D yellow fever vaccine. The CDR3 sequence: CASSISSRNSGANVLTF. CDR3 bases: TGTGCCAGCAGTATTAGCAGCCGCAACTCTGGGGCCAACGTCCTGACTTTC.